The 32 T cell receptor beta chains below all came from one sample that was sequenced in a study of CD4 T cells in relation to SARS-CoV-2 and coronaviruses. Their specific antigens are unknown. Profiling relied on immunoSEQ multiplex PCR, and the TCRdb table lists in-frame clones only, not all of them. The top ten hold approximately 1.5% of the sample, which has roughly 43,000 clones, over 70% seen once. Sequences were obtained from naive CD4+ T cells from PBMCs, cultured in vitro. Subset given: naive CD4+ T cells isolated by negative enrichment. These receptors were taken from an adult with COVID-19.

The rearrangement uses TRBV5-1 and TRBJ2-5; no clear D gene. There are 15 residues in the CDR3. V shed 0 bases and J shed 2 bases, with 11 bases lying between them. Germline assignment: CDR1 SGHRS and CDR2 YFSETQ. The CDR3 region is CASSLVGYPQETQYF. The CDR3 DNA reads TGCGCCAGCAGCTTGGTAGGCTACCCACAAGAGACCCAGTACTTC.

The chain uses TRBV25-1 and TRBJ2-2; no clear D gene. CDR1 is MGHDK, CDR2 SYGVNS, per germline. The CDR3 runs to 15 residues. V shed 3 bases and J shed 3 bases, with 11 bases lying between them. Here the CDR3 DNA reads TGTGCCAGCAGTGACGGTATTCGCGACACCGGGGAGCTGTTTTTT. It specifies CASSDGIRDTGELFF.

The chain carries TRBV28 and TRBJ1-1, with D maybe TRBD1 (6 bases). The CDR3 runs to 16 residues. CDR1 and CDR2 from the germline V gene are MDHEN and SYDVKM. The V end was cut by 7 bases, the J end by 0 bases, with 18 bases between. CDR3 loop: CASTIWGGQVNTEAFF. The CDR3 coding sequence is TGTGCCAGCACCATATGGGGGGGGCAGGTGAACACTGAAGCTTTCTTT.

The CDR3 DNA sequence: TGCGCCAGCAGCCAAGTTTTCTTGACTAGCGGGAGCGTCTACGAGCAGTACTTC. Translating it yields CASSQVFLTSGSVYEQYF. The chain is built from TRBV4-1 and TRBJ2-7, with TRBD2 matching 12 bases. The CDR3 runs 18 residues. The V and J ends lost 1 base and 3 bases, in that order; junction bases with no gene match: 10. Germline V gene sequence: CDR1 MGHRA, CDR2 YSYEKL.

CDR3 DNA: TGTGCCACCAGCAGAGGCCTAGCGGGAGTGGAAGAGACCCAGTACTTC. It encodes CATSRGLAGVEETQYF. This chain joins TRBV15 and TRBJ2-5, with 10 positions matching TRBD2. With V trimmed by 1 base and J by 3 bases, 5 bases remained unmatched. Germline lookup yields CDR1 LNHNV and CDR2 YYDKDF (reference sequence). The CDR3 extends over 16 amino acids.

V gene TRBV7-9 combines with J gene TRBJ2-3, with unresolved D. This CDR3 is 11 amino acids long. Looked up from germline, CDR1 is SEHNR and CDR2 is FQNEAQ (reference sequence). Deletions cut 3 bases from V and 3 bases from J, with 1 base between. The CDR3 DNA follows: TGTGCCAGCAGCTTGACAGATACGCAGTATTTT. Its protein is CASSLTDTQYF.

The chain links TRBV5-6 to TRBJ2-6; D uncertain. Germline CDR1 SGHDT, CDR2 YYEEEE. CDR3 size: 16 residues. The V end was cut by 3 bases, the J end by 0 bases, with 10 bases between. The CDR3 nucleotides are TGTGCCAGCAGCTCCGACACCTACTCTGGGGCCAACGTCCTGACTTTC. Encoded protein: CASSSDTYSGANVLTF.

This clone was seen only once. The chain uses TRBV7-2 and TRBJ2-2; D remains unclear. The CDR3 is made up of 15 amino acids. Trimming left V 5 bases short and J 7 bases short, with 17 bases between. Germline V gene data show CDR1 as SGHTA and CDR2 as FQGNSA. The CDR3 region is CASSTGPIHLGELFF. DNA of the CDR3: TGTGCCAGCAGCACCGGGCCTATACATCTCGGGGAGCTGTTTTTT.

CDR3 sequence reads: CATSRGGLPPAEQYF. The DNA of the CDR3 is TGTGCCACCAGCAGAGGTGGACTACCCCCGGCCGAGCAGTACTTC. The chain uses TRBV15 and TRBJ2-7; perhaps TRBD2 as D (6 bases). Trimming pared 1 base from V and 6 bases from J, leaving 16 bases between. The length of the CDR3 is 15 residues. Germline CDR1 is LNHNV and CDR2 is YYDKDF (reference sequence). The full variable domain, completed using reference TRBV15 and TRBJ2-7, is DAMVIQNPRYQVTQFGKPVTLSCSQTLNHNVMYWYQQKSSQAPKLLFHYYDKDFNNEADTPDNFQSRRPNTSFCFLDIRSPGLGDTAMYLCATSRGGLPPAEQYFGPGTRLTVT.

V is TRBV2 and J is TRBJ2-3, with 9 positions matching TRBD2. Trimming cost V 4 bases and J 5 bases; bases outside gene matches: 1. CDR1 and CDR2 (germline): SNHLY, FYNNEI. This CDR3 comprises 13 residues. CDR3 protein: CASSASGVDTQYF. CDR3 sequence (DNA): TGTGCCAGCAGTGCTAGCGGGGTAGATACGCAGTATTTT.

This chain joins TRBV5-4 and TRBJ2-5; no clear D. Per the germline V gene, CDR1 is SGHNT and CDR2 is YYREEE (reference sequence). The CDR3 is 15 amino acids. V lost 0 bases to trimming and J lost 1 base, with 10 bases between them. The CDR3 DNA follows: TGTGCCAGCAGCTTGGATCAGCTATTCCAAGAGACCCAGTACTTC. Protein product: CASSLDQLFQETQYF.

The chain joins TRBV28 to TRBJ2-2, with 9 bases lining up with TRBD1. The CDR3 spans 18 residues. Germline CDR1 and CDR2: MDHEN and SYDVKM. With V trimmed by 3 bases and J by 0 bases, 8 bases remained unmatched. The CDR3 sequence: CASSFWGTGGANTGELFF. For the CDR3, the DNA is TGTGCCAGCAGTTTTTGGGGCACAGGGGGCGCGAACACCGGGGAGCTGTTTTTT.

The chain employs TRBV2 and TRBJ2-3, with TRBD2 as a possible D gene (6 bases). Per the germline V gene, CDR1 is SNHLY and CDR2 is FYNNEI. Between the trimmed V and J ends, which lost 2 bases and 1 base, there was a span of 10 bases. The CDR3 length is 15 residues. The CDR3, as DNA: TGTGCCAGCAGTGAATGGGCTAGCGGCACAGATACGCAGTATTTT. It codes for CASSEWASGTDTQYF. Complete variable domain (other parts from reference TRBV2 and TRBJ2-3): EPEVTQTPSHQVTQMGQEVILRCVPISNHLYFYWYRQILGQKVEFLVSFYNNEISEKSEIFDDQFSVERPDGSNFTLKIRSTKLEDSAMYFCASSEWASGTDTQYFGPGTRLTVL.

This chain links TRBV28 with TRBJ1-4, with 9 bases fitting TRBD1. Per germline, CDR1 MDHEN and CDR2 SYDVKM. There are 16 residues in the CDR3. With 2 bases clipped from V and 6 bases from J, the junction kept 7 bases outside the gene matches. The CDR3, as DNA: TGTGCCAGCAGTTTAGGAGGGACAGGGTCGGATGAAAAACTGTTTTTT. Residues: CASSLGGTGSDEKLFF.

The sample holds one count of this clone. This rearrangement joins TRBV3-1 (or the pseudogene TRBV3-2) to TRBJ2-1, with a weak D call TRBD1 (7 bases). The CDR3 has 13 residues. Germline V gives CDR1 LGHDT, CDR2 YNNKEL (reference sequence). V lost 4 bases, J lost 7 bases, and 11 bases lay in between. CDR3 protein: CASSPRGANEQFF. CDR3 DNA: TGTGCCAGCAGCCCCAGGGGGGCGAATGAGCAGTTCTTC.

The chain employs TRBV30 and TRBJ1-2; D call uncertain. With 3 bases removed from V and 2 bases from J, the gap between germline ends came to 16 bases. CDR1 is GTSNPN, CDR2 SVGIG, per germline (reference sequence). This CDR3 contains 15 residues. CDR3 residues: CAWSRDGWLNYGYTF. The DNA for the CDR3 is TGTGCCTGGAGCCGAGATGGGTGGCTGAACTATGGCTACACCTTC.

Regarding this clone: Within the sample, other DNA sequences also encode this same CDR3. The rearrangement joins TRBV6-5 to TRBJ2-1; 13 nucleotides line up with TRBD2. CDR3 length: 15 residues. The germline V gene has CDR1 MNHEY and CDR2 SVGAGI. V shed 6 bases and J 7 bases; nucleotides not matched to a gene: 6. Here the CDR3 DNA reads TGTGCCAGCAGCCCGGGACTAGCGGGAAGGAATGAGCAGTTCTTC. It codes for CASSPGLAGRNEQFF.

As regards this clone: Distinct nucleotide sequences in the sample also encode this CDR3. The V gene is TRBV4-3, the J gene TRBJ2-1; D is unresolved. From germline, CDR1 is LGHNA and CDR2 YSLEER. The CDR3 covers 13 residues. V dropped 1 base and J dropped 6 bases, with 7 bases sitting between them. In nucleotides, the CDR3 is TGCGCCAGCAGCCAAGGGACGGCCAATGAGCAGTTCTTC. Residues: CASSQGTANEQFF.

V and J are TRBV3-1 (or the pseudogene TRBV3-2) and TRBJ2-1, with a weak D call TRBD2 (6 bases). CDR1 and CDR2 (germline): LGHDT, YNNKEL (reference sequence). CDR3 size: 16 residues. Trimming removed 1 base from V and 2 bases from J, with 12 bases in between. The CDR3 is CASSQVGGLTYNEQFF. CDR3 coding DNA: TGTGCCAGCAGCCAAGTTGGGGGACTCACCTACAATGAGCAGTTCTTC.

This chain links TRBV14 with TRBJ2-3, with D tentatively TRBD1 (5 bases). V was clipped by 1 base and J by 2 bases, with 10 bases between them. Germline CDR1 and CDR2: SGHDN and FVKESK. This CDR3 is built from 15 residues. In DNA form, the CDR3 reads TGTGCCAGCAGCCAAGTCGGACATACCACAGATACGCAGTATTTT. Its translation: CASSQVGHTTDTQYF.

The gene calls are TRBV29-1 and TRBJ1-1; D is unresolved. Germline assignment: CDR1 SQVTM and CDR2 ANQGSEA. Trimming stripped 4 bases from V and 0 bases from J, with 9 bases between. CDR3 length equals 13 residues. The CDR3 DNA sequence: TGCAGCGTTGCTGGACGCATGAACACTGAAGCTTTCTTT. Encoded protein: CSVAGRMNTEAFF.

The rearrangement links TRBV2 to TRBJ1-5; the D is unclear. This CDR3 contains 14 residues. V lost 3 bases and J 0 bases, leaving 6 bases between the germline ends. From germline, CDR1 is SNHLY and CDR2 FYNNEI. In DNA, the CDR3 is TGTGCCAGCAGTGACATTAATAGCAATCAGCCCCAGCATTTT. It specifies CASSDINSNQPQHF.

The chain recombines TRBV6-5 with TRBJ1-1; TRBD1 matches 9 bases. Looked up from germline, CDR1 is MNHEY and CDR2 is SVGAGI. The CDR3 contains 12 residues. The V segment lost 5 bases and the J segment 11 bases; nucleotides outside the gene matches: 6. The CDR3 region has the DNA TGTGCCAGCAGTCGGGGACAGGGTGAGGCTTTCTTT. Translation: CASSRGQGEAFF.

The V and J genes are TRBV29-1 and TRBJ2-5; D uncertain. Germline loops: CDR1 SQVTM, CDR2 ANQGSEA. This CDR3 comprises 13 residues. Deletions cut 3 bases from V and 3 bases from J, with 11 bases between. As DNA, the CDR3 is TGCAGCGTTGAGTCACAGTTCAAAGAGACCCAGTACTTC. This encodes CSVESQFKETQYF. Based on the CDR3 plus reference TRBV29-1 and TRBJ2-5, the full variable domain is SAVISQKPSRDICQRGTSLTIQCQVDSQVTMMFWYRQQPGQSLTLIATANQGSEATYESGFVIDKFPISRPNLTFSTLTVSNMSPEDSSIYLCSVESQFKETQYFGPGTRLLVL.

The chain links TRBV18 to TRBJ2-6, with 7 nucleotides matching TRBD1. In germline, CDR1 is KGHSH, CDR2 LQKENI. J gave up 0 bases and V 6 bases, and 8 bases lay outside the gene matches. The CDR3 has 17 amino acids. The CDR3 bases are TGTGCCAGCTCGCGGATGACAGGGCGCTCTGGGGCCAACGTCCTGACTTTC. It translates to CASSRMTGRSGANVLTF.

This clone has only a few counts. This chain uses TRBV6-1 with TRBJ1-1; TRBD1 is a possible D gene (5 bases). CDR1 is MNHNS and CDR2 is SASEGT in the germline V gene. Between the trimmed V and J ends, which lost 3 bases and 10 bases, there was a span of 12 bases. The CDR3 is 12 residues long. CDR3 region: CASSEGEFGAFF. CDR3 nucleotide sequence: TGTGCCAGCAGTGAGGGGGAGTTTGGAGCTTTCTTT.

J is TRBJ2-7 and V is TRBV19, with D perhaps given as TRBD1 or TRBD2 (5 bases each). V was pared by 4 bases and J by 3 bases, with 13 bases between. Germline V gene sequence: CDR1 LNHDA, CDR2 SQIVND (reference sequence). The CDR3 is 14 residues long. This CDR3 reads CASSRPGPIYEQYF. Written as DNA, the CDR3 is TGTGCCAGTAGTAGACCGGGACCGATCTACGAGCAGTACTTC.

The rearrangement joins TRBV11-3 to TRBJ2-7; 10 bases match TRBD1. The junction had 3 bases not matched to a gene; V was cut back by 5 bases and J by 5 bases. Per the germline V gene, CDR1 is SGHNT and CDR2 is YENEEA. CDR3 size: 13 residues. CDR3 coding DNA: TGTGCCAGCAGCAAGGACAGGGGGGACGAGCAGTACTTC. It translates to CASSKDRGDEQYF.

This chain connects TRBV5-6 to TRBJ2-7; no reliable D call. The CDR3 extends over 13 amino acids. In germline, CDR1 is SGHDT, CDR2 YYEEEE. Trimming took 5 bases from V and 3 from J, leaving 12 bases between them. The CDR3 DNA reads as TGTGCCAGCAGTCTAATGATCGGCTACGAGCAGTACTTC. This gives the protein CASSLMIGYEQYF.

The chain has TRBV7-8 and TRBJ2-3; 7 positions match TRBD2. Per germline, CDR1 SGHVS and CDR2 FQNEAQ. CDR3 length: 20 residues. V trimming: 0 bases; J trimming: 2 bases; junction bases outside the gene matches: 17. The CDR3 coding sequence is TGTGCCAGCAGCTTAGCGGGGCCCTATATGTGGGAGGGGAACACAGATACGCAGTATTTT. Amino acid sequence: CASSLAGPYMWEGNTDTQYF.

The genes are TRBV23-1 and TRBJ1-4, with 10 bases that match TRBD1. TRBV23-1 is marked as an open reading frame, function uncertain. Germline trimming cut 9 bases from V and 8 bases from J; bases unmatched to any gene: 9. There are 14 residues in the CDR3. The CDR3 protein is CARRTGGLREKLFF. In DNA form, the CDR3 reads TGCGCCAGAAGGACAGGGGGTTTACGGGAAAAACTGTTTTTT.

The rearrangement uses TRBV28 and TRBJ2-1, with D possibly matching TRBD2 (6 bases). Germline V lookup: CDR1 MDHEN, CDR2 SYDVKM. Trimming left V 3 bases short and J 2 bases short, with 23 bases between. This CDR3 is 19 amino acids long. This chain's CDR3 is CASSFLKALAEPTYNEQFF. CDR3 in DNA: TGTGCCAGCAGTTTCCTCAAGGCGTTAGCGGAACCAACCTACAATGAGCAGTTCTTC.